The entry that follows covers one TCR beta chain sequence. The ends were cut back, 6 bases at V and 0 bases at J, with 15 bases in the middle. Per the germline V gene, CDR1 is MDHEN and CDR2 is SYDVKM. This CDR3 comprises 16 residues. The sample belongs to a study of CD8+CD57+ T cells in acquired aplastic anemia. Only patients with CD8+CD57+ cell expansion on flow cytometry were chosen for sequencing. Diagnosis of severe acquired aplastic anemia applied to all patients. TCR beta VDJ and CDR3 profiling used genomic DNA as template. TCRdb reprocessed the reads with MiXCR, giving one entry per CDR3 protein. The repertoire holds fewer than 200,000 distinct CDR3 sequences, with 45% to 60% as singletons.

Material: sorted CD4+, CD8+, or CD8+CD57+ T cells (not recorded which) from PBMCs. This receptor was obtained from a human donor with aplastic anemia. The V call is TRBV28, the J call TRBJ1-3; no definite D call. CDR3 sequence: CASSYTVTYSGNTIYF. The DNA of the CDR3 is TGTGCCAGCAGCTATACAGTTACATACTCTGGAAACACCATATATTTT.